This T cell receptor (beta chain) stems from a study of cytomegalovirus exposure and HLA in healthy donors. As for this clone: An end of the junction does not agree with germline; a read error may underlie this.

Method: immunoSEQ multiplex PCR; TCRdb's copy keeps in-frame clones and lacks some. The sample comprises some 170,000 clones, 87% of which are singletons, and roughly 1.4% rests with the top ten. The germline V gene has CDR1 SGHTS and CDR2 YDEGEE. This CDR3 spans 14 amino acids. The receptor was isolated from a woman under 40 in good health and CMV-seronegative. The sample taken for sequencing was PBMCs. The gene calls are TRBV5-8 and TRBJ2-7, with D perhaps matching TRBD2 (6 bases). The CDR3 region is CASSLGTGAYEQYF. Written as DNA, the CDR3 is TGTGCCAGTAGCTTGGGGACGGGGGCCTACGAGCAGTACTTC. The full variable domain, its missing parts supplied by reference TRBV5-8 and TRBJ2-7, is EAGVTQSPTHLIKTRGQQATLRCSPISGHTSVYWYQQALGLGLQFLLWYDEGEERNRGNFPPRFSGRQFPNYSSELNVNALELEDSALYLCASSLGTGAYEQYFGPGTRLTVT.